What follows are 8 T cell receptor beta chains derived from one specimen sequenced in a study of cytomegalovirus exposure and HLA in healthy donors (dated by TCRdb to the late 2010s). The protocol used for the library was the immunoSEQ multiplex PCR assay. For the multiplex PCR, a mixture combining 60 forward primers for TCR Vbeta segments and 13 reverse primers for TCR Jbeta segments was used. Drawn from immuneACCESS, this table holds only the in-frame rearrangements with V and J called that TCRdb kept. Clones are partly lost; checked studies trace under half to an unresolved V gene and leave the rest unexplained. The sample yields about 86,000 clones; 78% were counted once. The ten largest clonotypes hold roughly 2.5% of the sample. Sample: PBMCs. Receptors were obtained from a male donor in good health and CMV-seropositive.

This clone was detected only once. The V and J genes are TRBV7-2 and TRBJ1-4; maybe TRBD1 (6 bases). The CDR3 is made up of 14 amino acids. CDR1 and CDR2 (germline): SGHTA, FQGNSA. V dropped 4 bases and J dropped 8 bases, with 14 bases sitting between them. CDR3 nucleotides: TGTGCCAGCAGCTACAGAGGGGGGGCAGAAAAACTGTTTTTT. Protein sequence: CASSYRGGAEKLFF.

The V call is TRBV5-1, the J call TRBJ2-1; D possibly corresponds to TRBD1 (5 bases). Germline V lookup: CDR1 SGHRS, CDR2 YFSETQ. There are 16 residues in the CDR3. V lost 3 bases, J lost 5 bases, and 18 bases lay in between. The CDR3 region is CASSSLLDTGHNEQFF. CDR3 coding DNA: TGCGCCAGCAGCTCGCTGTTGGACACAGGACACAATGAGCAGTTCTTC.

The genes are TRBV18 and TRBJ2-7, with no clear D. The CDR3 is 14 amino acids. V lost 2 bases and J lost 0, with 8 bases in between. Germline CDR1 reads KGHSH; CDR2 reads LQKENI. This CDR3 reads CASSPSGNSYEQYF. CDR3 DNA sequence: TGTGCCAGCTCACCAAGTGGCAACTCCTACGAGCAGTACTTC. The full variable domain, its missing parts supplied by reference TRBV18 and TRBJ2-7, is NAGVMQNPRHLVRRRGQEARLRCSPMKGHSHVYWYRQLPEEGLKFMVYLQKENIIDESGMPKERFSAEFPKEGPSILRIQQVVRGDSAAYFCASSPSGNSYEQYFGPGTRLTVT.

This clone has just a few counts. The genes are TRBV5-6 and TRBJ1-4, with D perhaps TRBD1 (5 bases). The CDR3 runs 13 residues. V lost 5 bases and J lost 8, with 13 bases in between. CDR1 is SGHDT, CDR2 YYEEEE, per germline. CDR3: CASSRGTQEKLFF. In DNA, the CDR3 is TGTGCCAGCAGTCGCGGGACCCAGGAAAAACTGTTTTTT.

The chain recombines TRBV6-1 with TRBJ1-4; D is ambiguous. The CDR3 covers 17 residues. Germline V CDR1 and CDR2: MNHNS, SASEGT. V dropped 2 bases and J dropped 8 bases, with 21 bases sitting between them. The CDR3, as DNA: TGTGCCAGCAGTGAATTACCCATGAGAGGAGATGGGGAAAAACTGTTTTTT. Protein sequence: CASSELPMRGDGEKLFF.

The rearrangement uses TRBV28 and TRBJ2-3, with D unclear. V lost 7 bases, J lost 1 base, and 9 bases lay in between. Germline V lookup: CDR1 MDHEN, CDR2 SYDVKM. The CDR3 sequence is 13 residues long. The CDR3 region has the DNA TGTGCCAGCACAGGATCCGGCACAGATACGCAGTATTTT. Its translation is CASTGSGTDTQYF.

This clone was observed once. The J gene is TRBJ2-7, the V gene TRBV29-1; TRBD1 might be the D (6 bases). The V gene lost 7 bases and the J gene lost 3 bases, with 13 bases spanning the gap. Germline V gene sequence: CDR1 SQVTM, CDR2 ANQGSEA. The CDR3 contains 12 residues. The CDR3 is CSARTGYYEQYF. For the CDR3, the DNA is TGCAGCGCCCGAACAGGGTACTACGAGCAGTACTTC.

This chain uses TRBV11-3 with TRBJ2-3; the match to TRBD1 covers 7 bases. The V and J ends lost 5 bases and 3 bases, in that order; junction bases with no gene match: 14. This CDR3 spans 17 amino acids. Per germline, CDR1 SGHNT and CDR2 YENEEA. The CDR3 is CASSTGLLGGATDTQYF. The CDR3 region has the DNA TGTGCCAGCAGCACCGGCCTTTTAGGGGGCGCGACAGATACGCAGTATTTT. Looking up the rest from reference TRBV11-3 and TRBJ2-3 gives the full variable domain: EAGVVQSPRYKIIEKKQPVAFWCNPISGHNTLYWYLQNLGQGPELLIRYENEEAVDDSQLPKDRFSAERLKGVDSTLKIQPAELGDSAVYLCASSTGLLGGATDTQYFGPGTRLTVL.